The 8 T cell receptor beta chains below all came from one sample that was sequenced in a study of T cells in Graves' hyperthyroidism and ophthalmopathy. TCR beta CDR3 regions were amplified from RNA transcripts. The TCR CDR3 first-round RT-PCR relied on the HTBI primer set. TCRdb re-called the multiplex PCR reads with MiXCR, one entry per CDR3 protein. The sample lists approximately 360,000 distinct CDR3 sequences, around a quarter occurring once. The sequenced sample consisted of blood. The receptors were gathered from a man between 50 and 59 years old with Graves' hyperthyroidism.

This clonotype was counted between two and nine times. This chain joins TRBV18 and TRBJ2-5; no firm D call. Germline V gene lookup returns CDR1 KGHSH and CDR2 LQKENI. The CDR3 is 13 amino acids. Trimming removed 4 bases from V and 4 bases from J, with 10 bases in between. CDR3 loop: CASSLGMGETQYF. The CDR3 DNA reads as TGTGCCAGCTCACTAGGGATGGGAGAGACCCAGTACTTC. The whole variable domain, remainder taken from reference TRBV18 and TRBJ2-5, is NAGVMQNPRHLVRRRGQEARLRCSPMKGHSHVYWYRQLPEEGLKFMVYLQKENIIDESGMPKERFSAEFPKEGPSILRIQQVVRGDSAAYFCASSLGMGETQYFGPGTRLLVL.

This clonotype was detected a few times. The gene calls are TRBV5-1 and TRBJ2-1, with TRBD2 matching over 10 bases. Germline CDR1 SGHRS, CDR2 YFSETQ. After removal of 3 bases from V and 5 bases from J, the junction contained 8 bases not matched to a gene. The CDR3 spans 16 residues. The CDR3 is CASSSTGTSAHNEQFF. CDR3 bases: TGCGCCAGCAGCTCAACCGGGACTAGCGCCCACAATGAGCAGTTCTTC.

This chain joins TRBV19 and TRBJ2-2, with 8 bases lining up with TRBD1. The CDR3 totals 17 residues. Germline CDR1 is LNHDA and CDR2 is SQIVND (reference sequence). V lost 3 bases, J lost 6 bases, and 12 bases stayed unmatched. The chain's CDR3 is CASSILLGRGRAGELFF. The CDR3 DNA follows: TGTGCCAGTAGTATCTTACTCGGCAGGGGGCGAGCCGGGGAGCTGTTTTTT.

DNA for the CDR3: TGTGCCAGCAGCCAAGATCCAATTAGCAATCAGCCCCAGCATTTT. As protein: CASSQDPISNQPQHF. This rearrangement joins TRBV3-1 to TRBJ1-5; D is unresolved. The CDR3 is 15 amino acids. Trimming took off 0 bases at V and 0 bases at J, with 6 bases between the two ends. From germline, CDR1 is LGHDT and CDR2 YNNKEL (reference sequence). Full variable domain (missing parts from reference TRBV3-1 and TRBJ1-5): DTAVSQTPKYLVTQMGNDKSIKCEQNLGHDTMYWYKQDSKKFLKIMFSYNNKELIINETVPNRFSPKSPDKAHLNLHINSLELGDSAVYFCASSQDPISNQPQHFGDGTRLSIL.

Ten or more counts support this clonotype. The rearrangement joins TRBV27 to TRBJ2-7, with 8 positions matching TRBD1. The CDR3 contains 15 residues. Germline trimming cut 6 bases from V and 3 bases from J; bases unmatched to any gene: 10. CDR1 and CDR2 (germline): MNHEY, SMNVEV (reference sequence). CDR3 sequence reads: CASSRQTGQVYEQYF. DNA for the CDR3: TGTGCCAGCAGCCGACAAACGGGACAGGTCTACGAGCAGTACTTC.

About this clonotype: This may arise from a read error, as a much more abundant clone is one base away. This sequence joins TRBV30 and TRBJ1-1; the D is unclear. The germline V and J ends were trimmed by 5 bases and 0 bases, with 10 bases remaining between them. The CDR3 is made up of 13 amino acids. Germline V lookup: CDR1 GTSNPN, CDR2 SVGIG (reference sequence). The CDR3 here is CAWDGPMNTEAFF. In nucleotides, the CDR3 is TGTGCCTGGGACGGACCAATGAACACTGAAGCTTTCTTT.

This chain joins TRBV29-1 and TRBJ2-7; 7 bases match TRBD2. The CDR3 sequence is 11 residues long. Trimming took 7 bases from V and 5 from J; bases not matched to a gene: 5. The germline V gene encodes CDR1 SQVTM and CDR2 ANQGSEA. DNA of the CDR3: TGCAGCGGGGCGGGAGCTAACGAGCAGTACTTC. Its protein product is CSGAGANEQYF.

This clonotype showed up many times. The chain joins TRBV27 to TRBJ1-2, with TRBD1 identical over 9 bases. This CDR3 region has 14 residues. The junction had 3 bases not matched to a gene; V was cut back by 5 bases and J by 2 bases. Germline-derived CDR1 and CDR2 are MNHEY and SMNVEV (reference sequence). The CDR3 is CASSPGTGNYGYTF. DNA for the CDR3: TGTGCCAGCAGTCCCGGGACAGGGAACTATGGCTACACCTTC.